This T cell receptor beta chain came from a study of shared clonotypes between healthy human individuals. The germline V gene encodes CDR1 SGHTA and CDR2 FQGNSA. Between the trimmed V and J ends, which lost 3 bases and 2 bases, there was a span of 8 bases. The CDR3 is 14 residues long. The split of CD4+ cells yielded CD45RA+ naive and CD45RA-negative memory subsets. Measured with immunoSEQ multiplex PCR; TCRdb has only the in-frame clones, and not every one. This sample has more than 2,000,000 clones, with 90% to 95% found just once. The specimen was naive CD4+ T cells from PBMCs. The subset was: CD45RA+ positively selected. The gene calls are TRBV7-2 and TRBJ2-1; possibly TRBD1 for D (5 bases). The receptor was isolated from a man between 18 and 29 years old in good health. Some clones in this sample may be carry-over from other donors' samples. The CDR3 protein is CASSFGAAYNEQFF. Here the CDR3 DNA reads TGTGCCAGCAGCTTTGGGGCAGCCTACAATGAGCAGTTCTTC.